Listed below are T cell receptor beta chains from one sample, sequenced in a study of T cell changes during pregnancy in multiple sclerosis. Sequencing was performed with immunoSEQ multiplex PCR; in TCRdb, only in-frame clones are kept and a portion is missing. The table includes around 3,500 clones, under 90% detected once. The material was CD8+ T cells from peripheral blood mononuclear cells, obtained in the first trimester of pregnancy. These receptors were obtained from a female donor in good health, enrolled as a control in a pregnancy study. Each CDR3 is given with its conserved first and last residue. The order of the fields is V gene, J gene, CDR3 protein.

>TRBV29-1|TRBJ1-2
CSVDSGQGHGYTF
>TRBV2|TRBJ2-7
CASSEQGVYEQYF
>TRBV29-1|TRBJ2-3
CSVGSVAGDTDTQYF
>TRBV4-2|NA
CASSQDVGTGSYEQYF
>TRBV7-2|TRBJ1-2
CASSLRDLANYGYTF
>TRBV27|TRBJ2-5
CASSSSPGQWGETQYF
>TRBV27|TRBJ1-1
CASSLFGRGAFTEAFF
>TRBV19|TRBJ1-2
CASSSTGGRANYGYTF
>TRBV30|TRBJ1-5
CAWERQALNQPQHF
>TRBV30|TRBJ1-1
CAWSVLSSTEAFF
>TRBV7-2|TRBJ1-4
CASSGGGNEKLFF
>TRBV5-1|TRBJ2-7
CASGSGGHEQYF
>TRBV12-5|TRBJ2-7
CASGRLDRVSYEQYF
>TRBV19|TRBJ2-3
CASTGIAEDTDTQYF
>TRBV2|TRBJ1-5
CASSEAGPGQPQHF
>TRBV27|TRBJ1-2
CASRMKGALYGYTF
>TRBV7-6|TRBJ2-7
CASSLGQSQYF
>TRBV7-9|TRBJ1-1
CASNPTGGNTEAFF
>TRBV18|TRBJ2-7
CASSPEAGYPYEQYF
>TRBV5-6|TRBJ2-1
CASSSASTSGNGEQFF
>TRBV6-5|TRBJ2-3
CASSYSSTDTQYF
>TRBV6-6|TRBJ2-7
CASSYPPGGGYYEQYF
>TRBV4-1|TRBJ1-1
CASSHTTGQMQAFF
>TRBV6-6|TRBJ1-2
CASSRAGDGYTF
>TRBV15|TRBJ2-1
CATSYPGAGVNEQFF
>TRBV18|TRBJ1-2
CASSAPLTANYGYTF
>TRBV28|TRBJ2-1
CASNPSGTSAREQFF
>TRBV19|TRBJ2-4
CASSIWTLDIQYF
>TRBV20-1|TRBJ2-1
CSASGYNEQFF
>TRBV14|TRBJ2-1
CASSQDLRGAQFF
>TRBV5-1|TRBJ2-4
CASSSEERTGSLAKNIQYF
>TRBV5-1|TRBJ2-7
CASSLTRPTRSSYEQYF
>TRBV7-2|TRBJ1-2
CASSLAGRGFNGYTF
>TRBV27|TRBJ2-7
CASSLTTGVGEQYF
>TRBV6-4|TRBJ2-3
CASSPGTSGTDTQYF
>TRBV7-9|TRBJ2-2
CASSLGGSGGTPGELFF
>TRBV29-1|TRBJ1-1
CSVPGEGHPYTEAFF
>TRBV19|TRBJ2-3
CASRLAGGKSDTQYF
>TRBV6-4|TRBJ2-1
CASKTGLASHEQFF
>TRBV19|TRBJ1-2
CASSIDYAGRESTF
>TRBV19|TRBJ2-1
CASSIAWAGVLVF
>TRBV6-6|TRBJ1-1
CASITAEAMNTEAFF
>TRBV4-2|TRBJ2-3
CASSHRQGDGTDTQYF
>TRBV2|TRBJ1-5
CASSEGLYNQPQHF
>TRBV2|TRBJ1-1
CASLPPGQLNTEAFF
>TRBV5-1|TRBJ1-2
CASSLSALVGYTF
>TRBV5-1|TRBJ2-7
CASSFYNEQYF
>TRBV9|TRBJ1-2
CASSERTGPNYGYTF
>TRBV7-2|TRBJ2-3
CASSTGQYTDTQYF
>TRBV12-5|TRBJ1-1
CASGLRGTGGPGTEAFF
>TRBV5-1|TRBJ2-3
CASSFGGTDTQYF
>TRBV13|TRBJ2-7
CASSLKGQRPEQYF
>TRBV25-1|TRBJ1-2
CASSDEAGRYGYTF